This T cell receptor (beta chain) was sequenced during a study of technical replicates of blood from a handful of donors. Clones were read by immunoSEQ multiplex PCR, and TCRdb kept only the in-frame ones, dropping some. The sample consists of fewer than 90,000 clones, around 94% of them appearing once. A remark on this clone: The junction shows a germline mismatch at one end, possibly a read error.

In germline, CDR1 is MNHEY, CDR2 SMNVEV (reference sequence). The CDR3 sequence is 16 residues long. The sequence was obtained from a human donor in good health. The chain is built from TRBV27 and TRBJ2-3; 13 nucleotides line up with TRBD2. Sequenced input: T cells isolated from PBMCs. The CDR3 DNA follows: TGTGCCTGCAGGGTTACTGAACTAGCGGGAGGGGATACGCAGTATTTT. The encoded protein is CACRVTELAGGDTQYF.